This entry lists 3 T cell receptor beta chains sequenced from one sample in a study of blood T cell repertoires in COVID-19. Generated by immunoSEQ multiplex PCR, the TCRdb table keeps only in-frame clones and is missing some. This repertoire shows about 210,000 clones, about 88% found once; its top ten account for 4% to 5.5%. The source material was peripheral blood. The receptors derive from a woman aged 40 to 49 with acute or convalescent COVID-19.

This chain links TRBV7-9 with TRBJ1-2; perhaps TRBD1 as D (5 bases). The CDR3 consists of 15 residues. V shed 5 bases and J shed 7 bases, with 20 bases lying between them. Germline V gene data show CDR1 as SEHNR and CDR2 as FQNEAQ (reference sequence). The DNA of the CDR3 is TGTGCCAGCAGCCCCCAGGGAGGGGCCGTGAGTGGCTACACCTTC. Encoded protein: CASSPQGGAVSGYTF.

This chain connects TRBV19 to TRBJ1-1; TRBD1 matches at 7 bases. Unmatched junction bases numbered 2, after V lost 6 bases and J lost 7 bases. CDR1 is LNHDA and CDR2 is SQIVND in the germline V gene (reference sequence). This CDR3 is built from 11 residues. The CDR3 spells CASRQGYEAFF. Written as DNA, the CDR3 is TGTGCCAGTAGACAGGGGTATGAAGCTTTCTTT.

V gene TRBV3-1 (or the pseudogene TRBV3-2) combines with J gene TRBJ1-6; D is unresolved. Germline CDR1 and CDR2: LGHDT and YNNKEL (reference sequence). The CDR3 has 13 amino acids. The V gene lost 0 bases and the J gene lost 15 bases, with 12 bases spanning the gap. CDR3 sequence reads: CASSQDAVAHLHF. In DNA form, the CDR3 reads TGTGCCAGCAGCCAAGACGCGGTGGCTCACCTCCACTTT.